The rows below give T cell receptor beta chains drawn from one sample of a study of cytotoxic CD8 clonotypes in ibrutinib-treated CLL. Assay used: immunoSEQ multiplex PCR; TCRdb lists only in-frame clones, some missing. The table has about 130,000 clones, 70% to 90% seen once. The source material was PBMCs, sampled after 24 months of ibrutinib treatment. These receptors all come from a human donor with chronic lymphocytic leukemia. Each CDR3 is given with its conserved first and last residue. The D gene is left open where the match is weak. Size is omitted from some rows. Given values are once, few, many or a class for expanded clones.

v_call	d_call	clone_size	j_call	cdr3_aa	cdr3_nt
TRBV6-6	NA	NA	TRBJ1-5	CASSPPGGNSNQPQHF	TGTGCCAGCAGTCCCCCGGGAGGGAATAGCAATCAGCCCCAGCATTTT
TRBV7-3	NA	NA	TRBJ2-3	CASSVGGRTDTQYF	TGTGCCAGCAGCGTAGGAGGACGCACAGATACGCAGTATTTT
TRBV5-1	TRBD1	NA	TRBJ1-5	CASSLEGARPQHF	TGCGCCAGCAGCTTGGAGGGGGCTAGGCCCCAGCATTTT
TRBV7-2	NA	NA	TRBJ2-7	CASSLGEVAEQYF	TGTGCCAGCAGCCTGGGGGAGGTAGCGGAGCAGTACTTC
TRBV7-9	NA	NA	TRBJ1-1	CASSFDPNTEAFF	TGTGCCAGCAGCTTTGACCCGAACACTGAAGCTTTCTTT
TRBV28	NA	NA	TRBJ2-6	CASSLEAGANVLTF	TGTGCCAGCAGCTTAGAAGCGGGGGCCAACGTCCTGACTTTC
TRBV15	TRBD1	NA	TRBJ1-2	CATSRETGSGYTF	TGTGCCACCAGCAGAGAGACAGGGTCCGGCTACACCTTC
TRBV9	TRBD2	NA	TRBJ2-1	CASSVDGVGTSGNNEQFF	TGTGCCAGCAGCGTAGATGGGGTGGGGACTAGCGGCAACAATGAGCAGTTCTTC
TRBV2	NA	NA	TRBJ2-3	CASGSTDTQYF	TGTGCCAGCGGAAGCACAGATACGCAGTATTTT
TRBV30	NA	NA	TRBJ1-5	CAWSGQVNQPQHF	TGTGCCTGGAGTGGACAGGTCAATCAGCCCCAGCATTTT
TRBV4-2	NA	NA	TRBJ1-2	CASSQDLSRAGNYGYTF	TGTGCCAGCAGCCAAGATCTATCCCGGGCAGGGAACTATGGCTACACCTTC
TRBV2	NA	NA	TRBJ2-2	CASQRQENGELFF	TGTGCCAGCCAGCGACAGGAGAACGGGGAGCTGTTTTTT
TRBV10-1	TRBD1	NA	TRBJ2-5	CASRAGQGWETQYF	TGCGCCAGCCGAGCGGGACAGGGTTGGGAGACCCAGTACTTC
TRBV5-4	NA	NA	TRBJ1-3	CASSPRTEGSGNTIYF	TGTGCCAGCAGCCCTAGGACAGAAGGGTCTGGAAACACCATATATTTT
TRBV29-1	TRBD1	NA	TRBJ1-2	CSVEDRGTGGFRYGYTF	TGCAGCGTTGAAGATCGGGGGACAGGGGGTTTTCGCTATGGCTACACCTTC
TRBV6-1	TRBD1	NA	TRBJ1-5	CASSEGQGRVNQPQHF	TGTGCCAGCAGTGAGGGACAGGGGCGTGTTAATCAGCCCCAGCATTTT
TRBV6-5	TRBD1	NA	TRBJ2-7	CASSSNRGLNYEQYF	TGTGCCAGCAGTTCGAACAGGGGGCTGAACTACGAGCAGTACTTC
TRBV12-5	TRBD1	NA	TRBJ2-7	CASGPLWGTGTYEQYF	TGTGCTAGTGGGCCCCTCTGGGGGACAGGGACCTACGAGCAGTACTTC
TRBV5-1	NA	NA	TRBJ2-7	CASRSDTVLYEQYF	TGCGCCAGCAGGTCCGACACGGTCCTCTACGAGCAGTACTTC
TRBV11-2	NA	NA	TRBJ1-2	CASSSQQGGYGYTF	TGTGCCAGCAGCTCCCAACAGGGTGGCTATGGCTACACCTTC
TRBV6-4	NA	NA	TRBJ1-1	CASSEQGRSTEAFF	TGTGCCAGCAGTGAGCAAGGGCGTAGTACTGAAGCTTTCTTT
TRBV7-3	NA	NA	TRBJ2-1	CASSLIQGQNNEQFF	TGTGCCAGCAGCTTAATCCAGGGGCAAAACAATGAGCAGTTCTTC
TRBV28	TRBD1	NA	TRBJ1-1	CASSPPLGGSNTEAFF	TGTGCCAGCAGTCCTCCCTTAGGGGGCTCGAACACTGAAGCTTTCTTT
TRBV18	TRBD1	NA	TRBJ2-3	CASSPLAQGASDTQYF	TGTGCCAGCTCACCTCTCGCGCAGGGGGCTTCAGATACGCAGTATTTT
TRBV4-3	TRBD1	NA	TRBJ2-7	CASSQDRGQGFSYEQYF	TGCGCCAGCAGCCAAGATCGGGGACAGGGTTTCTCCTACGAGCAGTACTTC
TRBV28	NA	NA	TRBJ2-2	CASSDSARGRSGELFF	TGTGCCAGCAGTGACAGCGCACGCGGTCGTTCCGGGGAGCTGTTTTTT
TRBV5-1	NA	NA	TRBJ1-1	CASSPRISNTEAFF	TGCGCCAGCAGCCCGAGGATATCGAACACTGAAGCTTTCTTT
TRBV28	TRBD2	NA	TRBJ2-5	CASSGGGVETQYF	TGTGCCAGCTCTGGGGGAGGGGTGGAGACCCAGTACTTC
TRBV28	TRBD1	NA	TRBJ1-4	CASSLPGQGVRKLFF	TGTGCCAGCAGTTTACCGGGACAGGGGGTCAGGAAACTGTTTTTT
TRBV11-2	NA	NA	TRBJ1-1	CASSDRSGAFF	TGTGCCAGCAGCGACAGGTCGGGTGCTTTCTTT
TRBV5-4	NA	NA	TRBJ1-2	CASSPRRWGDVGYTF	TGTGCCAGCAGCCCACGGAGATGGGGGGACGTAGGCTACACCTTC
TRBV30	TRBD1	NA	TRBJ1-2	CAWSAGQGAGGYTF	TGTGCCTGGAGCGCCGGACAGGGGGCGGGCGGCTACACCTTC
TRBV9	TRBD1	NA	TRBJ1-2	CASSADRNSGYTF	TGTGCCAGCAGCGCGGACAGGAACTCTGGCTACACCTTC
TRBV7-2	TRBD1	few	TRBJ1-2	CASSPNTGAWGYTF	TGTGCCAGCAGCCCGAACACAGGGGCCTGGGGCTACACCTTC
TRBV6-5	NA	NA	TRBJ1-6	CASRGPNSPLHF	TGTGCCAGCAGGGGGCCTAATTCACCCCTCCACTTT
TRBV7-2	TRBD2	NA	TRBJ2-3	CASSLDPPWTSGGTDTQYF	TGTGCCAGCAGCTTAGACCCTCCCTGGACTAGCGGGGGAACAGATACGCAGTATTTT
TRBV6-6	NA	NA	TRBJ2-1	CASRDRALTRYNEQFF	TGTGCCAGCAGGGATCGGGCGTTGACGCGTTACAATGAGCAGTTCTTC
TRBV5-1	NA	NA	TRBJ2-7	CASSLQFWGRQSEQYF	TGCGCCAGCAGCCTACAATTTTGGGGGCGGCAAAGCGAGCAGTACTTC
TRBV4-2	TRBD1	NA	TRBJ2-7	CASSQRTGPGYEQYF	TGTGCCAGCAGCCAGAGGACAGGGCCGGGCTACGAGCAGTACTTC
TRBV7-2	NA	few	TRBJ1-5	CASSFDRQPQHF	TGTGCCAGCAGCTTTGACAGGCAGCCCCAGCATTTT
TRBV4-3	TRBD1	NA	TRBJ2-5	CASSQERAGGRTQYF	TGCGCCAGCAGCCAAGAGAGGGCAGGGGGTCGGACCCAGTACTTC